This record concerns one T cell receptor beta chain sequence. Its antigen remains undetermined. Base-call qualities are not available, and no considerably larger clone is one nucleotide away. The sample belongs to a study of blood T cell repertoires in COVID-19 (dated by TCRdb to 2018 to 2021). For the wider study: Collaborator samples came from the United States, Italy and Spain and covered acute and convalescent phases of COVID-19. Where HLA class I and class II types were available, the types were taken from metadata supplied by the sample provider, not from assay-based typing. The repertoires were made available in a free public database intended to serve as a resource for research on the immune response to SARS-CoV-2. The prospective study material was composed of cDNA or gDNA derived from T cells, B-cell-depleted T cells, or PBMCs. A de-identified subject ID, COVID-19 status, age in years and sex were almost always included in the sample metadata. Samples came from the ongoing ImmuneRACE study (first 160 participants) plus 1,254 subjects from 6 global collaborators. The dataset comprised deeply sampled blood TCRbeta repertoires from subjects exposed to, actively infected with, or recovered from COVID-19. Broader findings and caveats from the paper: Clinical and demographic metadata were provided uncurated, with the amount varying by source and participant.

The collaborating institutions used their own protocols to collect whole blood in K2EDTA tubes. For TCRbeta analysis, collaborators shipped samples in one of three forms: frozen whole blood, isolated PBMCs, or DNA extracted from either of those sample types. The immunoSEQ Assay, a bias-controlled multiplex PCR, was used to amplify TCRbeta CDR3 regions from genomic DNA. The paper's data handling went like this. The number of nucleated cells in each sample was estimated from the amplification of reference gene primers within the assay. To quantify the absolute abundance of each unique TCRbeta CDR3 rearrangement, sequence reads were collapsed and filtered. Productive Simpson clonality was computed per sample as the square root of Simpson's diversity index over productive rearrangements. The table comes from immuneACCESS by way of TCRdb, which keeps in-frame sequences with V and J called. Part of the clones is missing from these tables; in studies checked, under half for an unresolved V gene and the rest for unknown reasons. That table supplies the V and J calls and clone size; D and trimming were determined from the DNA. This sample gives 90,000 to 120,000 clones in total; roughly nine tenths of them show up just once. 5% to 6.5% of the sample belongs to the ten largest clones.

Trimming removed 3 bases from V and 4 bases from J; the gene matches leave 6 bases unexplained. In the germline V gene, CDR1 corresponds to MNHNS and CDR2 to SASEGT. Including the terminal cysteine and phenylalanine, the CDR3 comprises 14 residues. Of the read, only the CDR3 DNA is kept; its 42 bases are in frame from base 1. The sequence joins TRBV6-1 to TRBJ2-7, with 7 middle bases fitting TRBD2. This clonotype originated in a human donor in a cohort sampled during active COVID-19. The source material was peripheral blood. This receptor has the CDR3 CASSELAEGYEQYF. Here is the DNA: TGTGCCAGCAGTGAGCTAGCGGAGGGATACGAGCAGTACTTC.